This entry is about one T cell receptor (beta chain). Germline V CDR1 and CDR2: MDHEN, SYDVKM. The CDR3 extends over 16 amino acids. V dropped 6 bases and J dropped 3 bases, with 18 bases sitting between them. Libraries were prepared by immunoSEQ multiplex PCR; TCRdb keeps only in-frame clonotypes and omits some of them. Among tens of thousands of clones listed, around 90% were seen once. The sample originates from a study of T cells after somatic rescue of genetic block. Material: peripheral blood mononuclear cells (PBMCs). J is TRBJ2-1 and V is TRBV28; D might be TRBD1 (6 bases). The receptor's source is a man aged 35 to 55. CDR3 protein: CASSPSPGHYYNEQFF. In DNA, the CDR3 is TGTGCCAGCAGCCCGTCGCCGGGACACTACTACAATGAGCAGTTCTTC.